The clone carrying this T cell receptor beta chain has at least ten counts. Its antigen is unidentified. The cohort's ophthalmopathy patients, a group with duration under 3 months, had a Clinical Activity Score of at least 3 and a NOSPECS grade of at least 4. Uncontrolled infection, other autoimmune disease, pregnancy or lactation led to exclusion. The CDR3 covers 16 residues. The germline CDR1 and CDR2 sequences are MDHEN and SYDVKM. With V trimmed by 5 bases and J by 4 bases, 10 bases remained unmatched. The investigators amplified TCR beta CDR3 regions from RNA transcripts. First-round RT-PCR of the TCR CDR3 relied on the HTBI primer set. TCRdb itself ran the multiplex PCR reads through MiXCR, one entry per CDR3 protein. The sample has more than 350,000 distinct CDR3 sequences, 14% seen once. The data derive from a study of T cells in Graves' hyperthyroidism and ophthalmopathy. Study-wide findings and caveats: From stable hyperthyroidism, ophthalmopathy was separated by a 13 V-J model.

This TCR came from a woman younger than 45 with Graves' ophthalmopathy. Sequencing was done on a sample of blood. The chain has TRBV28 and TRBJ2-2, with 7 positions matching TRBD1. CDR3: CASSLNTGTATGELFF. For the CDR3, the DNA is TGTGCCAGCAGTCTCAACACCGGGACAGCCACCGGGGAGCTGTTTTTT.